This is a list of T cell receptor beta chains from one sample in a study of graft-versus-host responses after intestinal transplantation. Measured with immunoSEQ multiplex PCR; TCRdb has only the in-frame clones, and not every one. This table has about 15,000 clones, around 33% appearing once. This material consisted of alloreactive CD4+ T cells from a mixed lymphocyte reaction culture, taken before intestinal transplant. These receptors were taken from a human patient who received an intestinal transplant. Both conserved end residues are part of each CDR3. D genes are given only for firm matches. A row's size may be missing; if present it is once, few, many or a size class.

cdr3_aa: CASSYSGVRNQPQHF
cdr3_nt: TGTGCCAGCAGTTACTCTGGGGTCCGGAATCAGCCCCAGCATTTT
j_call: TRBJ1-5
cdr3_length: 15
v_call: TRBV6-6
clone_size: -
d_call: -

cdr3_aa: CASSIGQGEYNEQFF
cdr3_nt: TGTGCCAGTAGTATCGGACAGGGCGAATACAATGAGCAGTTCTTC
j_call: TRBJ2-1
cdr3_length: 15
v_call: TRBV19
clone_size: -
d_call: TRBD1

cdr3_aa: CASSLAAGAQGYTF
cdr3_nt: TGTGCCAGCAGCTTAGCGGCGGGGGCGCAGGGCTACACCTTC
j_call: TRBJ1-2
cdr3_length: 14
v_call: TRBV7-2
clone_size: once
d_call: -

cdr3_aa: CASSTSGGSYEQYF
cdr3_nt: TGTGCCAGTAGTACTAGCGGGGGCTCCTACGAGCAGTACTTC
j_call: TRBJ2-7
cdr3_length: 14
v_call: TRBV19
clone_size: once
d_call: TRBD2

cdr3_aa: CASSLASGRDEQFF
cdr3_nt: TGTGCCAGCAGCTTAGCTAGCGGGAGGGATGAGCAGTTCTTC
j_call: TRBJ2-1
cdr3_length: 14
v_call: TRBV7-2
clone_size: medium-sized
d_call: TRBD2

cdr3_aa: CAIIQDREYTEAFF
cdr3_nt: TGTGCCATCATACAGGACAGGGAATACACTGAAGCTTTCTTT
j_call: TRBJ1-1
cdr3_length: 14
v_call: TRBV10-3
clone_size: -
d_call: TRBD1

cdr3_aa: CASTPGTSRYNEQFF
cdr3_nt: TGTGCCAGCACCCCCGGGACTAGCAGATACAATGAGCAGTTCTTC
j_call: TRBJ2-1
cdr3_length: 15
v_call: TRBV14
clone_size: -
d_call: TRBD2

cdr3_aa: CASSYWGDHNEQFF
cdr3_nt: TGTGCCAGCAGTTACTGGGGTGATCACAATGAGCAGTTCTTC
j_call: TRBJ2-1
cdr3_length: 14
v_call: TRBV6-6
clone_size: -
d_call: -

cdr3_aa: CASSTQGPNTGELFF
cdr3_nt: TGTGCCAGCAGCACACAGGGCCCCAACACCGGGGAGCTGTTTTTT
j_call: TRBJ2-2
cdr3_length: 15
v_call: TRBV6-5
clone_size: medium-sized
d_call: -

cdr3_aa: CASSQHRAGGGQETQYF
cdr3_nt: TGTGCCAGCAGTCAACACAGGGCAGGGGGCGGACAAGAGACCCAGTACTTC
j_call: TRBJ2-5
cdr3_length: 17
v_call: TRBV21-1
clone_size: -
d_call: -

cdr3_aa: CASSVGGRNTGELFF
cdr3_nt: TGTGCCAGCAGCGTAGGGGGACGGAACACCGGGGAGCTGTTTTTT
j_call: TRBJ2-2
cdr3_length: 15
v_call: TRBV9
clone_size: few
d_call: -

cdr3_aa: CASSVMTGADTQYF
cdr3_nt: TGTGCCAGCAGCGTAATGACAGGGGCCGATACGCAGTATTTT
j_call: TRBJ2-3
cdr3_length: 14
v_call: TRBV9
clone_size: -
d_call: TRBD1

cdr3_aa: CASSRDILGYEQYF
cdr3_nt: TGTGCCAGCAGCCGGGACATCTTGGGGTACGAGCAGTACTTC
j_call: TRBJ2-7
cdr3_length: 14
v_call: TRBV27
clone_size: medium-sized
d_call: -

cdr3_aa: CASSQIASSSYEQYF
cdr3_nt: TGTGCCAGCAGCCAAATAGCATCAAGCTCCTACGAGCAGTACTTC
j_call: TRBJ2-7
cdr3_length: 15
v_call: TRBV6-6
clone_size: -
d_call: -

cdr3_aa: CASSEGSRERYNEQFF
cdr3_nt: TGCGCCAGCAGTGAGGGGTCCCGGGAGCGGTACAATGAGCAGTTCTTC
j_call: TRBJ2-1
cdr3_length: 16
v_call: TRBV10-2
clone_size: -
d_call: -

cdr3_aa: CASSCTPGRHPTVTYSPLHF
cdr3_nt: TGTGCCAGCAGCTGCACACCGGGACGACATCCGACAGTGACTTATTCACCCCTCCACTTT
j_call: TRBJ1-6
cdr3_length: 20
v_call: TRBV7-4
clone_size: medium-sized
d_call: -

cdr3_aa: CASRQDSELTPLHF
cdr3_nt: TGTGCCAGCCGCCAGGACTCGGAATTAACACCCCTCCACTTT
j_call: TRBJ1-6
cdr3_length: 14
v_call: TRBV2
clone_size: -
d_call: -

cdr3_aa: CASSSLGATYEQYF
cdr3_nt: TGTGCCAGCAGTTCCTTGGGGGCCACCTACGAGCAGTACTTC
j_call: TRBJ2-7
cdr3_length: 14
v_call: TRBV6-5
clone_size: -
d_call: -

cdr3_aa: CASSVGQVGTKQYF
cdr3_nt: TGTGCCAGCAGCGTCGGTCAGGTGGGTACGAAGCAGTACTTC
j_call: TRBJ2-7
cdr3_length: 14
v_call: TRBV9
clone_size: few
d_call: -

cdr3_aa: CASSSGGGGREQYF
cdr3_nt: TGCGCCAGCAGCTCCGGCGGTGGGGGGCGCGAGCAGTACTTC
j_call: TRBJ2-7
cdr3_length: 14
v_call: TRBV7-3
clone_size: -
d_call: -

cdr3_aa: CASRNYEQYF
cdr3_nt: TGTGCCAGCAGAAACTACGAGCAGTACTTC
j_call: TRBJ2-7
cdr3_length: 10
v_call: TRBV27
clone_size: few
d_call: -

cdr3_aa: CASSREDTGVDGYTF
cdr3_nt: TGTGCCAGTAGTAGGGAGGACACTGGAGTGGATGGCTACACCTTC
j_call: TRBJ1-2
cdr3_length: 15
v_call: TRBV19
clone_size: medium-sized
d_call: -

cdr3_aa: CASSLSGSDTGELFF
cdr3_nt: TGCGCCAGCAGCTTGAGTGGTTCGGACACCGGGGAGCTGTTTTTT
j_call: TRBJ2-2
cdr3_length: 15
v_call: TRBV5-1
clone_size: few
d_call: -

cdr3_aa: CSALPAGLNYGYTF
cdr3_nt: TGCAGCGCCCTTCCGGCAGGCCTAAACTATGGCTACACCTTC
j_call: TRBJ1-2
cdr3_length: 14
v_call: TRBV29-1
clone_size: medium-sized
d_call: -

cdr3_aa: CASSIGPGWVYSNQPQHF
cdr3_nt: TGTGCCAGTAGTATAGGTCCAGGGTGGGTATATAGCAATCAGCCCCAGCATTTT
j_call: TRBJ1-5
cdr3_length: 18
v_call: TRBV19
clone_size: -
d_call: -

cdr3_aa: CASSPGPAPNQPQHF
cdr3_nt: TGTGCCAGCTCACCAGGACCAGCCCCCAATCAGCCCCAGCATTTT
j_call: TRBJ1-5
cdr3_length: 15
v_call: TRBV18
clone_size: -
d_call: -

cdr3_aa: CASTRWENQPQHF
cdr3_nt: TGTGCCAGCACGAGGTGGGAGAATCAGCCCCAGCATTTT
j_call: TRBJ1-5
cdr3_length: 13
v_call: TRBV2
clone_size: medium-sized
d_call: -

cdr3_aa: CASSLGPRGFVETQYF
cdr3_nt: TGTGCCAGCAGCTTGGGTCCGCGGGGGTTCGTCGAGACCCAGTACTTC
j_call: TRBJ2-5
cdr3_length: 16
v_call: TRBV5-6
clone_size: -
d_call: TRBD2

cdr3_aa: CASMSYATEAFF
cdr3_nt: TGTGCCAGCATGAGTTATGCCACTGAAGCTTTCTTT
j_call: TRBJ1-1
cdr3_length: 12
v_call: TRBV6-6
clone_size: few
d_call: -

cdr3_aa: CASTGGPTETQYF
cdr3_nt: TGTGCCAGCACAGGGGGGCCTACAGAGACCCAGTACTTC
j_call: TRBJ2-5
cdr3_length: 13
v_call: TRBV2
clone_size: few
d_call: -

cdr3_aa: CASSQVQGGAGNTIYF
cdr3_nt: TGCGCCAGCAGCCAAGTACAGGGCGGTGCTGGAAACACCATATATTTT
j_call: TRBJ1-3
cdr3_length: 16
v_call: TRBV4-1
clone_size: medium-sized
d_call: -

cdr3_aa: CASSLVLAGGQDTQYF
cdr3_nt: TGCGCCAGCAGCTTGGTCCTAGCGGGAGGACAAGATACGCAGTATTTT
j_call: TRBJ2-3
cdr3_length: 16
v_call: TRBV5-1
clone_size: few
d_call: TRBD2

cdr3_aa: CASSLTGEGTQYF
cdr3_nt: TGTGCCAGCAGCCTGACAGGTGAGGGGACCCAGTACTTC
j_call: TRBJ2-5
cdr3_length: 13
v_call: TRBV5-5
clone_size: -
d_call: -

cdr3_aa: CASSAGQGEYEQYF
cdr3_nt: TGTGCCAGCAGTGCGGGACAGGGGGAGTACGAGCAGTACTTC
j_call: TRBJ2-7
cdr3_length: 14
v_call: TRBV9
clone_size: -
d_call: TRBD1

cdr3_aa: CASSEFGRTQETQYF
cdr3_nt: TGTGCCAGCAGTGAATTCGGCAGAACCCAAGAGACCCAGTACTTC
j_call: TRBJ2-5
cdr3_length: 15
v_call: TRBV2
clone_size: -
d_call: -

cdr3_aa: CASSLGTGFYEQYF
cdr3_nt: TGTGCCAGCAGCCTGGGGACGGGATTCTACGAGCAGTACTTC
j_call: TRBJ2-7
cdr3_length: 14
v_call: TRBV5-6
clone_size: -
d_call: -

cdr3_aa: CASSGGPGDTEAFF
cdr3_nt: TGTGCCAGCAGCGGGGGACCGGGGGACACTGAAGCTTTCTTT
j_call: TRBJ1-1
cdr3_length: 14
v_call: TRBV9
clone_size: medium-sized
d_call: -

cdr3_aa: CSVKTGRTGELFF
cdr3_nt: TGCAGCGTAAAGACAGGGCGCACCGGGGAGCTGTTTTTT
j_call: TRBJ2-2
cdr3_length: 13
v_call: TRBV29-1
clone_size: -
d_call: TRBD1

cdr3_aa: CASSPPDRSNNEQFF
cdr3_nt: TGCGCCAGCAGCCCGCCGGACAGGTCGAACAATGAGCAGTTCTTC
j_call: TRBJ2-1
cdr3_length: 15
v_call: TRBV4-1
clone_size: few
d_call: TRBD1

cdr3_aa: CASSLSGAGRPPLHF
cdr3_nt: TGTGCCAGCAGTTTGTCGGGGGCAGGGCGGCCACCCCTCCACTTT
j_call: TRBJ1-6
cdr3_length: 15
v_call: TRBV5-6
clone_size: few
d_call: -

cdr3_aa: CASSERENIQYF
cdr3_nt: TGCGCCAGCAGCGAGAGAGAAAACATTCAGTACTTC
j_call: TRBJ2-4
cdr3_length: 12
v_call: TRBV5-1
clone_size: medium-sized
d_call: -

cdr3_aa: CATSREGGYGQPQHF
cdr3_nt: TGTGCCACCAGCAGAGAGGGCGGTTATGGTCAGCCCCAGCATTTT
j_call: TRBJ1-5
cdr3_length: 15
v_call: TRBV15
clone_size: few
d_call: -

cdr3_aa: CASSLGGRLGNPPPTNEKLFF
cdr3_nt: TGCGCCAGCAGCTTGGGCGGAAGGCTAGGCAACCCGCCTCCAACTAATGAAAAACTGTTTTTT
j_call: TRBJ1-4
cdr3_length: 21
v_call: TRBV5-1
clone_size: -
d_call: -

cdr3_aa: CASSLATGYEQYF
cdr3_nt: TGTGCCAGCAGCTTAGCAACGGGTTACGAGCAGTACTTC
j_call: TRBJ2-7
cdr3_length: 13
v_call: TRBV7-6
clone_size: -
d_call: -

cdr3_aa: CASSSGVNTEAFF
cdr3_nt: TGTGCCAGCAGTTCAGGGGTAAACACTGAAGCTTTCTTT
j_call: TRBJ1-1
cdr3_length: 13
v_call: TRBV9
clone_size: -
d_call: -

cdr3_aa: CAISPETGGKGEKLFF
cdr3_nt: TGTGCCATCAGTCCTGAAACAGGGGGGAAGGGCGAAAAACTGTTTTTT
j_call: TRBJ1-4
cdr3_length: 16
v_call: TRBV10-3
clone_size: few
d_call: TRBD1

cdr3_aa: CASSANTEAFF
cdr3_nt: TGTGCCAGCAGTGCCAACACTGAAGCTTTCTTT
j_call: TRBJ1-1
cdr3_length: 11
v_call: TRBV6-1
clone_size: -
d_call: -